A selection of T cell receptor beta chains follows, all from one sample in a study of T cells after posttransplantation cyclophosphamide. Sequencing used immunoSEQ multiplex PCR; TCRdb keeps in-frame clones, though not all of them. Here the sample spans just under 20,000 clones, approximately 90% being singletons. Sequencing used PBMCs, obtained after allogeneic stem cell transplant with posttransplant cyclophosphamide. Every receptor here comes from a female patient in her forties who received an allogeneic stem cell transplant from a related donor, was CMV-positive, and had no GVHD. Some T cells may originate from the graft donor. Each CDR3 is given with its conserved first and last residue. The D gene is left open where the match is weak.

>TRBV6-5|TRBJ1-5|-
CATQGSALNQPQHF
TGTGCCACGCAGGGCAGCGCTTTGAATCAGCCCCAGCATTTT
>TRBV9|TRBJ2-4|TRBD2
CASSVSGTAKNIQYF
TGTGCCAGCAGCGTAAGCGGGACAGCCAAAAACATTCAGTACTTC
>TRBV7-9|TRBJ2-2|TRBD1
CASSSGTATTGELFF
TGTGCCAGCAGCTCCGGGACAGCAACCACCGGGGAGCTGTTTTTT
>TRBV28|TRBJ2-7|-
CASNLSGAPSYEQYF
TGTGCCAGCAACCTTTCAGGGGCCCCATCCTACGAGCAGTACTTC
>TRBV7-8|TRBJ2-2|-
CASSLVRAAGELFF
TGTGCCAGCAGCTTAGTCAGGGCCGCCGGGGAGCTGTTTTTT
>TRBV4-1|TRBJ1-4|TRBD1
CASSQDRDRGSEKLFF
TGCGCCAGCAGCCAAGACAGGGACAGGGGAAGTGAAAAACTGTTTTTT
>TRBV4-3|TRBJ2-7|TRBD2
CASSQEMAGEVYEQYF
TGCGCCAGCAGCCAAGAGATGGCGGGAGAAGTATACGAGCAGTACTTC
>TRBV5-5|TRBJ1-5|TRBD1
CASAPDRGNQPQHF
TGTGCCAGCGCTCCCGACAGGGGCAATCAGCCCCAGCATTTT
>TRBV28|TRBJ2-5|-
CASGPTGPQETQYF
TGTGCCAGCGGGCCGACAGGACCACAAGAGACCCAGTACTTC
>TRBV5-5|TRBJ2-7|TRBD1
CASRRDRIYEQYF
TGTGCCAGCAGACGGGACAGGATCTACGAGCAGTACTTC
>TRBV6-5|TRBJ2-1|TRBD2
CASSYSVLAGKPRQFF
TGTGCCAGCAGTTACTCGGTACTAGCGGGTAAACCCAGGCAGTTCTTC
>TRBV9|TRBJ1-2|TRBD1
CASSVALLVDRGFYGYTF
TGTGCCAGCAGCGTAGCCCTTCTGGTGGACAGGGGGTTCTATGGCTACACCTTC
>TRBV28|TRBJ2-7|TRBD2
CASSSLAGTVYEQYF
TGTGCCAGCAGTTCCTTAGCGGGGACGGTCTACGAGCAGTACTTC
>TRBV4-2|TRBJ2-1|TRBD2
CASSQEILAGGVGEQFF
TGTGCCAGCAGCCAAGAAATTCTAGCGGGAGGAGTTGGCGAGCAGTTCTTC
>TRBV9|TRBJ2-3|TRBD1
CASSVVGTGFPDTQYF
TGTGCCAGCAGCGTAGTGGGGACAGGGTTTCCAGATACGCAGTATTTT
>TRBV28|TRBJ2-1|TRBD2
CASSPLAVYSYNEQFF
TGTGCCAGCAGTCCCCTAGCGGTCTACTCCTACAATGAGCAGTTCTTC
>TRBV18|TRBJ1-4|TRBD1
CASSSTGTGVEKLFF
TGTGCCAGCTCGTCCACCGGGACAGGGGTTGAAAAACTGTTTTTT
>TRBV29-1|TRBJ1-1|-
CSVWEGQNTEAFF
TGCAGCGTTTGGGAGGGACAGAACACTGAAGCTTTCTTT